A single sample is the source of the 10 T cell receptor beta chains below, sequenced in a study of blood T cell repertoires in COVID-19. Profiled with immunoSEQ multiplex PCR; TCRdb holds only in-frame clones, not every one. The sample contains under 150,000 clones, less than 85% of which appear only once. The specimen sequenced was peripheral blood. These receptor sequences come from a human donor in a cohort sampled during active COVID-19.

The chain employs TRBV4-1 and TRBJ1-5; D is undetermined. This CDR3 is 16 amino acids long. The V gene's germline CDR1 is MGHRA and CDR2 YSYEKL. V was clipped by 0 bases and J by 5 bases, with 14 bases between them. CDR3 bases: TGCGCCAGCAGCCAAGATTTTAGTAGAATCCATCAGCCCCAGCATTTT. This translates into CASSQDFSRIHQPQHF.

The genes are TRBV18 and TRBJ2-5; D may be TRBD1 (5 bases). Trimming pared 5 bases from V and 4 bases from J, leaving 11 bases between. The CDR3 spans 13 residues. The V gene's germline CDR1 is KGHSH and CDR2 LQKENI. The CDR3 spells CASSFRQTETQYF. In DNA form, the CDR3 reads TGTGCCAGCTCATTTCGACAGACAGAGACCCAGTACTTC.

The sample holds one count of this clone. The rearrangement joins TRBV18 to TRBJ1-2; D gene uncertain. The V end was cut by 5 bases, the J end by 0 bases, with 16 bases between. Germline CDR1 reads KGHSH; CDR2 reads LQKENI. The CDR3 runs to 16 residues. The CDR3 reads CASSATRSGANYGYTF. CDR3 DNA: TGTGCCAGCTCAGCAACTAGATCGGGAGCTAACTATGGCTACACCTTC.

This clone was recorded a few times. The genes are TRBV19 and TRBJ1-3, with a weak D call TRBD1 (6 bases). Germline CDR1 is LNHDA and CDR2 is SQIVND (reference sequence). V lost 5 bases and J lost 2, with 16 bases in between. This CDR3 comprises 16 residues. CDR3 sequence: CASSATGTTTGNTIYF. The CDR3 DNA reads as TGTGCCAGTAGTGCAACCGGGACAACAACTGGAAACACCATATATTTT.

This chain uses TRBV6-2 or TRBV6-3 with TRBJ1-4; 8 bases agree with TRBD1. The CDR3 is made up of 15 amino acids. CDR1 is MNHEY and CDR2 is SVGEGT in the germline V gene. The V segment lost 2 bases and the J segment 8 bases; nucleotides outside the gene matches: 7. The CDR3 nucleotides read TGTGCCAGCAGTTACCAGGGGGCAGGAGGCGAAAAACTGTTTTTT. Translation: CASSYQGAGGEKLFF.

This chain uses TRBV30 with TRBJ1-4; TRBD1 agrees at 12 bases. V lost 2 bases to trimming and J lost 7 bases; unmatched junction nucleotides: 5. Per the germline V gene, CDR1 is GTSNPN and CDR2 is SVGIG (reference sequence). The CDR3 is 15 residues long. The CDR3 region has the DNA TGTGCCTGGAGTCGGGGACAGGGGGCGCGTGAAAAACTGTTTTTT. As protein: CAWSRGQGAREKLFF. Drawing the rest from reference TRBV30 and TRBJ1-4, the complete variable domain is SQTIHQWPATLVQPVGSPLSLECTVEGTSNPNLYWYRQAAGRGLQLLFYSVGIGQISSEVPQNLSASRPQDRQFILSSKKLLLSDSGFYLCAWSRGQGAREKLFFGSGTQLSVL.

The rearrangement uses TRBV9 and TRBJ1-3, with no clear D. Germline assignment: CDR1 SGDLS and CDR2 YYNGEE. V lost 5 bases and J 0 bases, leaving 12 bases between the germline ends. The CDR3 has 15 amino acids. DNA for the CDR3: TGTGCCAGCAGTCCCGAGGGCGCCTCTGGAAACACCATATATTTT. Translation: CASSPEGASGNTIYF.

The chain recombines TRBV7-9 with TRBJ2-6; TRBD2 aligns across 7 bases. Germline values: CDR1 SEHNR, CDR2 FQNEAQ (reference sequence). The CDR3 runs 15 residues. V shed 5 bases and J 0 bases; nucleotides not matched to a gene: 1. The CDR3 loop is CASSRGVSGANVLTF. Here the CDR3 DNA reads TGTGCCAGCAGCCGGGGGGTCTCTGGGGCCAACGTCCTGACTTTC. Full variable domain (remainder filled in from reference TRBV7-9 and TRBJ2-6): DTGVSQNPRHKITKRGQNVTFRCDPISEHNRLYWYRQTLGQGPEFLTYFQNEAQLEKSRLLSDRFSAERPKGSFSTLEIQRTEQGDSAMYLCASSRGVSGANVLTFGAGSRLTVL.

The rearrangement uses TRBV19 and TRBJ2-3; the D gene is possibly TRBD2 (6 bases). The CDR3 is made up of 15 amino acids. Trimming shortened V by 4 bases and J by 5 bases, and 16 bases separated the two germline ends. Germline-derived CDR1 and CDR2 are LNHDA and SQIVND (reference sequence). The CDR3 DNA reads TGTGCCAGTAGTAACGGAGGGGTTTTACGAGATACGCAGTATTTT. As protein: CASSNGGVLRDTQYF.

This clone was counted between two and nine times. This chain links TRBV7-9 with TRBJ1-6; D unclear. V was cut by 5 bases and J by 6 bases, with 11 bases left in between. Germline V gene sequence: CDR1 SEHNR, CDR2 FQNEAQ (reference sequence). The CDR3 runs to 14 residues. The CDR3 loop is CASSPQATNSPLHF. The DNA of the CDR3 is TGTGCCAGCAGCCCCCAAGCAACTAATTCACCCCTCCACTTT.